This T cell receptor beta chain was profiled in a study of CD8 T cells in ankylosing spondylitis. The TCR beta libraries were generated through quantitative 5'-RACE incorporating molecular barcodes. TCRdb recomputed calls from the 5' RACE reads with MiXCR, one row per CDR3 protein. Of 200,000 to 250,000 distinct CDR3 sequences in the sample, under 30% are singletons; the top ten hold just over 6.5%. Study-wide results and limits: Ankylosing spondylitis blood appeared to carry a characteristic TCR beta motif of several highly homologous variants. Reportedly, disease-linked clones are significantly enriched in ankylosing spondylitis patients' matched synovial fluid. Several of the motif variants were reported before in synovial fluid and blood from reactive arthritis.

With respect to this clonotype: Its antigen is unknown.

Germline lookup yields CDR1 DFQATT and CDR2 SNEGSKA (reference sequence). The CDR3 length is 14 residues. V was clipped by 5 bases and J by 5 bases; unmatched bases: 5. The chain combines TRBV20-1 with TRBJ2-2; the match to TRBD1 covers 10 bases. Sequenced sample: blood, either unsorted or a sorted T cell fraction (not recorded which). This sequence originates from a male donor with ankylosing spondylitis or in good health (not recorded which). The CDR3 nucleotides are TGCAGTGCTTCGGGACAGGGGTGGACCGGGGAGCTGTTTTTT. It encodes CSASGQGWTGELFF.